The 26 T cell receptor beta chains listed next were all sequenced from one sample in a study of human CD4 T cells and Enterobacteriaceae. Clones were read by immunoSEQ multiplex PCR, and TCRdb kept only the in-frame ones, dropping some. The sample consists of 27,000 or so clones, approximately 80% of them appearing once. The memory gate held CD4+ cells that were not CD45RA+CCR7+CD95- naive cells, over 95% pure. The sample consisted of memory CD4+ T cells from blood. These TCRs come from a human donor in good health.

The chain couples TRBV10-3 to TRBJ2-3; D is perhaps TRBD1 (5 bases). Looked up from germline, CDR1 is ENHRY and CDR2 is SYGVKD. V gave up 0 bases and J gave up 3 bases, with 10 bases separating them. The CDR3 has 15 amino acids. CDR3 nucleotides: TGTGCCATCAGTGAGTCAGGGGTGGAGACAGATACGCAGTATTTT. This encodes CAISESGVETDTQYF.

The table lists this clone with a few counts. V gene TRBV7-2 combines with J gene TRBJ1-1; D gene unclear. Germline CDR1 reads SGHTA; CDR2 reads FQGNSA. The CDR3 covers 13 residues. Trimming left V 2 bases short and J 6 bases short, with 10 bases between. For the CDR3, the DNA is TGTGCCAGCAGCTTACGCGGGAGCCCTGAAGCTTTCTTT. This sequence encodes CASSLRGSPEAFF.

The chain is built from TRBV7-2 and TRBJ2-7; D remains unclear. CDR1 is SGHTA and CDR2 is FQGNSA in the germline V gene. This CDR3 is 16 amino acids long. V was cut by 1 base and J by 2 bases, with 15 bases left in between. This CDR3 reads CASSLDASLKTYEQYF. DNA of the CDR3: TGTGCCAGCAGCTTAGATGCCTCCCTAAAAACCTACGAGCAGTACTTC.

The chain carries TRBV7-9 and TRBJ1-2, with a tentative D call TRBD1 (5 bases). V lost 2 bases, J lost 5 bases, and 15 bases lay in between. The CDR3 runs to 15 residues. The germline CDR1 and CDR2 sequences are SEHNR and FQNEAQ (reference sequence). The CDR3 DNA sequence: TGTGCCAGCAGCTTAAGGCAGGGAAGGGGTTATGGCTACACCTTC. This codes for CASSLRQGRGYGYTF.

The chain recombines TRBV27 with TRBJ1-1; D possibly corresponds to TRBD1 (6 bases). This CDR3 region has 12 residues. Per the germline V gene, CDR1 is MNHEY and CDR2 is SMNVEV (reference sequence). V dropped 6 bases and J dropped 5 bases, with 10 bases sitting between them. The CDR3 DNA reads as TGTGCCAGCAGAGGAACAGGGACTGAAGCTTTCTTT. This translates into CASRGTGTEAFF.

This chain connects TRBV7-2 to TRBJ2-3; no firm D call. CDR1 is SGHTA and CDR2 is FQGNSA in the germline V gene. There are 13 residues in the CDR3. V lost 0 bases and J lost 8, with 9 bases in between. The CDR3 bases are TGTGCCAGCAGCTTAGCGGAGAGGTCTACGCAGTATTTT. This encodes CASSLAERSTQYF. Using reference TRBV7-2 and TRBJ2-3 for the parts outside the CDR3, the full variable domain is GAGVSQSPSNKVTEKGKDVELRCDPISGHTALYWYRQSLGQGLEFLIYFQGNSAPDKSGLPSDRFSAERTGGSVSTLTIQRTQQEDSAVYLCASSLAERSTQYFGPGTRLTVL.

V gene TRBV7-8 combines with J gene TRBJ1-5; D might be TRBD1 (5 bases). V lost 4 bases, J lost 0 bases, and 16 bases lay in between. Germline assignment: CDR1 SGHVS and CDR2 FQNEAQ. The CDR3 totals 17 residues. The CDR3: CASSSEGTAYSNQPQHF. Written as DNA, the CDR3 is TGTGCCAGCAGCTCGGAAGGGACGGCGTATAGCAATCAGCCCCAGCATTTT.

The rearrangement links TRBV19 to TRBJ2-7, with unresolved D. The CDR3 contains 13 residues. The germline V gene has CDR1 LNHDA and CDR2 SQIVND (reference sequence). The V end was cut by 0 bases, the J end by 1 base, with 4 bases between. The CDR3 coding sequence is TGTGCCAGTAGTATAGACGGATCCTACGAGCAGTACTTC. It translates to CASSIDGSYEQYF.

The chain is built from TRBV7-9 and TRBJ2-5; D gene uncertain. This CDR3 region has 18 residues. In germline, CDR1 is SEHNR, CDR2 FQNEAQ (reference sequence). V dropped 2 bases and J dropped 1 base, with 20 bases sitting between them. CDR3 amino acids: CASSLTAPSTVAQETQYF. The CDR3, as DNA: TGTGCCAGCAGCTTAACCGCCCCGTCTACAGTTGCCCAAGAGACCCAGTACTTC.

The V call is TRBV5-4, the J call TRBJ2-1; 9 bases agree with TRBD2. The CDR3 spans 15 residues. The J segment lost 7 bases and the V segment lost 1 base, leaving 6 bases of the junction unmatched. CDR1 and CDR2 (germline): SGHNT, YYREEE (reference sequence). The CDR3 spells CASSLISGRGNEQFF. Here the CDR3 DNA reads TGTGCCAGCAGCTTGATTAGCGGGAGAGGTAATGAGCAGTTCTTC.

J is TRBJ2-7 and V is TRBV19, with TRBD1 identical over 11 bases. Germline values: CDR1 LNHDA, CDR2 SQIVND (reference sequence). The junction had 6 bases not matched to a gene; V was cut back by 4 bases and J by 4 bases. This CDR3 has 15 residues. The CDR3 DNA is TGTGCCAGTAGTACAACCGGGACAGGGGGTTACGAGCAGTACTTC. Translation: CASSTTGTGGYEQYF.

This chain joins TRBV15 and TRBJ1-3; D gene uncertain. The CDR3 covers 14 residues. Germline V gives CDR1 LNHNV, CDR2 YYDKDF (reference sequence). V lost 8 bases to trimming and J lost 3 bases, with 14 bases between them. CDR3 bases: TGTGCCACCGAGAGTCCCGAAGATGGAAACACCATATATTTT. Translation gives CATESPEDGNTIYF.

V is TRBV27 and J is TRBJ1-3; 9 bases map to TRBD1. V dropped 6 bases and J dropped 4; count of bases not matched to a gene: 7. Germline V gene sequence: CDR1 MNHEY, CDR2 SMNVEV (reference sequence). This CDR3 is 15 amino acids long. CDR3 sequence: CASRGTGGLGNTIYF. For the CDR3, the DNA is TGTGCCAGCAGGGGCACAGGGGGCCTAGGAAACACCATATATTTT.

CDR3 loop: CASSSKTSRSPLHF. The CDR3 DNA reads as TGTGCCAGCAGCTCGAAGACAAGCCGGTCACCCCTCCACTTT. The chain couples TRBV13 to TRBJ1-6; D gene uncertain. Per the germline V gene, CDR1 is PRHDT and CDR2 is FYEKMQ (reference sequence). Deletions cut 4 bases from V and 10 bases from J, with 14 bases between. This CDR3 is built from 14 residues.

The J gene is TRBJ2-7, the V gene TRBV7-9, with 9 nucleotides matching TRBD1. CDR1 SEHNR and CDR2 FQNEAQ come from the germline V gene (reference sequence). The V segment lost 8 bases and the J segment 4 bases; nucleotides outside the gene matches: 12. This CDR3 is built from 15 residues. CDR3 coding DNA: TGTGCCAGCGGAGTTACAGGGGGCAGTTATTACGAGCAGTACTTC. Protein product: CASGVTGGSYYEQYF.

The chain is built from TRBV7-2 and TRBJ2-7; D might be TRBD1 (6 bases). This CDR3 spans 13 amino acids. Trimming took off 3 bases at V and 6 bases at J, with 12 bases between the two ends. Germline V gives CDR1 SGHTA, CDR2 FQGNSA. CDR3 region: CASSLQGNFEQYF. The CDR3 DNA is TGTGCCAGCAGCTTGCAGGGGAATTTCGAGCAGTACTTC.

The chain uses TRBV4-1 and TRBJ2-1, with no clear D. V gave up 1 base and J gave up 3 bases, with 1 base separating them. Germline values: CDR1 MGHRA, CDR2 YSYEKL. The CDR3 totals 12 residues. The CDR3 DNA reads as TGCGCCAGCAGCCAAGGCTACAATGAGCAGTTCTTC. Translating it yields CASSQGYNEQFF.

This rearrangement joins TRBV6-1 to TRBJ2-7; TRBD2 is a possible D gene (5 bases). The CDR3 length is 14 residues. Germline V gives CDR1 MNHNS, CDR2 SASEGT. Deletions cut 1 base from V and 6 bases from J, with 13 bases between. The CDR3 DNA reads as TGTGCCAGCAGTGAAGACCCGGGGATGGGCGAGCAGTACTTC. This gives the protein CASSEDPGMGEQYF.

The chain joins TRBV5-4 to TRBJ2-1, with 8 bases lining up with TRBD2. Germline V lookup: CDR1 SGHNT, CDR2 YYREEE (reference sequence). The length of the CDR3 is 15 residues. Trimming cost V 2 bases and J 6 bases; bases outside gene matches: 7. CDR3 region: CASSFIQRESNEQFF. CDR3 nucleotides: TGTGCCAGCAGCTTTATACAGCGGGAGTCCAATGAGCAGTTCTTC.

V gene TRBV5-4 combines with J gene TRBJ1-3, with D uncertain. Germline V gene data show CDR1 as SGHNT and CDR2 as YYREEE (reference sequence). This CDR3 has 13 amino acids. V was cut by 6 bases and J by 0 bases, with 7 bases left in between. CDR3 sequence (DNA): TGTGCCAGCAAGTGGAGCTCTGGAAACACCATATATTTT. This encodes CASKWSSGNTIYF.

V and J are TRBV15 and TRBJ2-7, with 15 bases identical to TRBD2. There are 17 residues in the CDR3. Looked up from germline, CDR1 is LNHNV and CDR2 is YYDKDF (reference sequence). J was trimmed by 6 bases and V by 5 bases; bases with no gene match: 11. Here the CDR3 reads CATSAPGLAGGIGEQYF. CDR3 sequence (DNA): TGTGCCACCAGCGCTCCGGGACTAGCGGGAGGTATTGGCGAGCAGTACTTC.

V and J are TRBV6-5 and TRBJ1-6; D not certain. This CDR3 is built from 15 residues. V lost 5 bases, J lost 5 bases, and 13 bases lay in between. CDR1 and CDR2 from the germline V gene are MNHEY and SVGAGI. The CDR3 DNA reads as TGTGCCAGCAGTCGCTCACACCGGAATAATTCACCCCTCCACTTT. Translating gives CASSRSHRNNSPLHF.

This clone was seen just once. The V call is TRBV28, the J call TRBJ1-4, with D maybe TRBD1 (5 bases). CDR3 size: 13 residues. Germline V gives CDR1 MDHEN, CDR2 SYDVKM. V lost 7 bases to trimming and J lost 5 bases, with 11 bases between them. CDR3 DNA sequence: TGTGCCAGCACTGGGGACCCAAATGAAAAACTGTTTTTT. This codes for CASTGDPNEKLFF.

This CDR3 reads CASIFRGLTGELFF. In DNA, the CDR3 is TGTGCCAGCATCTTCAGGGGGCTTACCGGGGAGCTGTTTTTT. The chain has TRBV28 and TRBJ2-2; 8 bases are shared with TRBD1. Trimming cost V 7 bases and J 5 bases; bases outside gene matches: 6. Germline V gene lookup returns CDR1 MDHEN and CDR2 SYDVKM. The CDR3 contains 14 residues.

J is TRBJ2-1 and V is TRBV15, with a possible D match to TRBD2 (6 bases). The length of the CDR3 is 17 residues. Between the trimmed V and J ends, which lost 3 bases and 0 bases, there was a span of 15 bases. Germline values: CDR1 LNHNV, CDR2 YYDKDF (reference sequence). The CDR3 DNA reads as TGTGCCACCAGCAGTAGGGGTTCCGGGAGCTCCTACAATGAGCAGTTCTTC. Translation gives CATSSRGSGSSYNEQFF. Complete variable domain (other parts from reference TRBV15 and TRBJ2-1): DAMVIQNPRYQVTQFGKPVTLSCSQTLNHNVMYWYQQKSSQAPKLLFHYYDKDFNNEADTPDNFQSRRPNTSFCFLDIRSPGLGDTAMYLCATSSRGSGSSYNEQFFGPGTRLTVL.

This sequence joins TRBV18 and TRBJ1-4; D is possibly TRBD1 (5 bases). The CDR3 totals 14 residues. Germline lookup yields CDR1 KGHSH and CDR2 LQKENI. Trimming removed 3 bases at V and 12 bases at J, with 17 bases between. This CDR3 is CASSPWDQPWELFF. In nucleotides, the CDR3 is TGTGCCAGCTCACCCTGGGACCAACCCTGGGAACTGTTTTTT.